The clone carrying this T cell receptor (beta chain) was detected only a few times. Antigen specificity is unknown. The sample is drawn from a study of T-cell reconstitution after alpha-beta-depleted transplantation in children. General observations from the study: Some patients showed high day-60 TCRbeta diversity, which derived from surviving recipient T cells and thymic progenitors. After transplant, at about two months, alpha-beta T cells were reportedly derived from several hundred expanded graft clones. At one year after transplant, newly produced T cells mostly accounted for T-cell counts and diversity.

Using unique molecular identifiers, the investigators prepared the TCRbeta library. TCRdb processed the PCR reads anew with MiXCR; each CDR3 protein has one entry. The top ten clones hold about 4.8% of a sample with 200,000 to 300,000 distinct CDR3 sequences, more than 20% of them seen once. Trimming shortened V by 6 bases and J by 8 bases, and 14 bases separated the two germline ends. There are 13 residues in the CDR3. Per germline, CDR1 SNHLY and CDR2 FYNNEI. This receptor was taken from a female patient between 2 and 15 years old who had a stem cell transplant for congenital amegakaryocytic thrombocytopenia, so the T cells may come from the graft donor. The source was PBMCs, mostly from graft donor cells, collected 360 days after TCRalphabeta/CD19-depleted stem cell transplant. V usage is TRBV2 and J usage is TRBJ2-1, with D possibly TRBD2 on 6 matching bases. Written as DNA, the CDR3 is TGTGCCAGCAGGGAGGGCCGTGGCTATGAGCAGTTCTTC. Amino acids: CASREGRGYEQFF.